The sequence of this T cell receptor beta chain was determined in a study of naive and memory T cell subsets. With 5 bases clipped from V and 9 bases from J, the junction kept 4 bases outside the gene matches. CDR3 length equals 14 residues. This clonotype has at least ten counts. Ligated cDNA underwent four rounds of PCR with nested alpha and beta constant region primers and SP2. TCRdb redid the calling of the 5' RACE reads with MiXCR, one entry per CDR3 protein. The table shows 55,000 to 65,000 distinct CDR3 sequences, with 8% occurring only once. The library had UMIs added by 3' ligation of an oligonucleotide to TCR cDNA.

This clonotype was obtained from a female donor in good health. The genes are TRBV12-3 or TRBV12-4 and TRBJ1-6, with 10 bases matching TRBD1. In DNA form, the CDR3 reads TGTGCCAGCAGTCGTGGACAGGGGGGTTCACCCCTCCACTTT. Its protein product is CASSRGQGGSPLHF.